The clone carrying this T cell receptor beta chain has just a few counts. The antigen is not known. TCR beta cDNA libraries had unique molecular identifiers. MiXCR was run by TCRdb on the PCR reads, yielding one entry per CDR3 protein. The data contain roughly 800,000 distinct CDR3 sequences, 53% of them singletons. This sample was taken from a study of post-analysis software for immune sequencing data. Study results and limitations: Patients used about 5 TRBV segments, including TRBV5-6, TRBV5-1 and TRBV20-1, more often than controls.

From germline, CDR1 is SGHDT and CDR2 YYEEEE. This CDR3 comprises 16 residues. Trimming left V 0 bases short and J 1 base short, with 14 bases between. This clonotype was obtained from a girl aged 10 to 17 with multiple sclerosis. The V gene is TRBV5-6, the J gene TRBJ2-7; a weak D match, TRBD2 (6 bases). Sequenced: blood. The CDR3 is CASSLESGVGSYEQYF. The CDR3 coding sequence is TGTGCCAGCAGCTTGGAGTCGGGAGTAGGATCCTACGAGCAGTACTTC.